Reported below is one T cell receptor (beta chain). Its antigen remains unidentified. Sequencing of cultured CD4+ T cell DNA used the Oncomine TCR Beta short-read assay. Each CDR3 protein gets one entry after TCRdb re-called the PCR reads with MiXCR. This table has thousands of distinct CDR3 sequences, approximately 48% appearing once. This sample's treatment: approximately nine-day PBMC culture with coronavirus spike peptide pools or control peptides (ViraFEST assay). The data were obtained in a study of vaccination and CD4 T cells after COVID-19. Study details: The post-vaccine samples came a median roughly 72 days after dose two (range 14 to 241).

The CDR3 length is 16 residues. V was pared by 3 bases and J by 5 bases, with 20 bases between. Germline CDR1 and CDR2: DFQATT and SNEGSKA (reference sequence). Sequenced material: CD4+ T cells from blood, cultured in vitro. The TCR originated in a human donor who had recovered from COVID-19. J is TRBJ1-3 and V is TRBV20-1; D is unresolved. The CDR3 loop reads CSASVAGRAWRNTIYF. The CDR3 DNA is TGCAGTGCTAGTGTCGCAGGAAGGGCTTGGCGAAACACCATATATTTT.